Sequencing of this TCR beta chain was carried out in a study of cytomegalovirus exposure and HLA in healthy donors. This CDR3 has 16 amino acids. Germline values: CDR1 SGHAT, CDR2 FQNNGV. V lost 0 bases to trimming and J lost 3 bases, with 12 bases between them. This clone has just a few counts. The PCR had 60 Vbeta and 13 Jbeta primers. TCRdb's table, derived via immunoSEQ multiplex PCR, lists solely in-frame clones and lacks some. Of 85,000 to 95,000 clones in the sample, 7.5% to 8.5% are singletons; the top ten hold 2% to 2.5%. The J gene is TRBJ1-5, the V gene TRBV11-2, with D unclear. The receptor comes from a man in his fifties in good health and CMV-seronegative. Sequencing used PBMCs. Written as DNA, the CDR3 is TGTGCCAGCAGCTTAGAATCCAGAAGAAACAATCAGCCCCAGCATTTT. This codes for CASSLESRRNNQPQHF.